The present T cell receptor beta chain was sequenced within a study of shared clonotypes between healthy human individuals. The overall study: Every donor yielded three CD4 naive, three CD4 memory, two CD8 naive and one CD8 memory plate.

Study-level results: Naive subsets usually exceeded memory subsets in estimated richness.

The CDR3 spans 16 residues. Per the germline V gene, CDR1 is LNHNV and CDR2 is YYDKDF (reference sequence). V lost 2 bases and J lost 8; bases outside the gene matches: 10. On this clone: No antigen is known for it.

Naive CD8 isolation took CD45RO-negative cells positively selected for CCR7 and excluded terminally differentiated effector memory CD45RA+ cells. The study ran the assay at deep level. Original data processing: Junction-only immunoSEQ sequences carried no quality scores, so filtering differed. Measured with immunoSEQ multiplex PCR; TCRdb has only the in-frame clones, and not every one. V and J calls and clone size are copied from that table; D and trimming were computed from the DNA. The table shows millions of clones, with about 95% occurring only once. The chain uses TRBV15 and TRBJ1-4; 8 bases are a match to TRBD1. Sample: naive CD8+ T cells sorted from blood. This sequence was found in a young man in good health. CDR3 sequence (DNA): TGTGCCACCAGCAGACACCGACAGGGGCCTACGGAAAAACTGTTTTTT. Protein product: CATSRHRQGPTEKLFF.